This T cell receptor (beta chain) was identified in a study of regulatory T cells in long-lasting Graves disease. Time point noted: persistent/refractory GD, antithyroid drugs over 5 years with positive TRAb. There was RNA extracted from PBMCs, and the TCR library was made from it. A blood draw put about 9 milliliters of peripheral blood into EDTA tubes. Study-wide points: Persistent Graves' patients showed less TCR diversity than newly diagnosed ones.

The CDR3 loop spans 13 amino acids. V lost 6 bases and J 2 bases, leaving 10 bases between the germline ends. Looked up from germline, CDR1 is SNHLY and CDR2 is FYNNEI. In building TCR beta libraries, iRepertoire HTBI primers were used together with Arm-PCR of CDR3 regions. Original methodology: Analysis of the samples identified under 80 TRBV and 12 to 15 TRBJ segments. TCRdb re-derived calls from the multiplex PCR reads in MiXCR, one entry per CDR3 protein. These V and J calls rely on TCRdb rather than the paper's analysis. The data show 350,000 to 500,000 distinct CDR3 sequences, around a fifth seen once. Remarks on this clonotype: What it binds is not known.

This chain links TRBV2 with TRBJ2-5; D remains unclear. The origin of this receptor is a female donor with Graves disease. This material consisted of peripheral blood mononuclear cells (PBMCs), taken when the disease was refractory, from a patient treated with antithyroid drugs. CDR3 amino acids: CASSRGPQETQYF. The CDR3 bases are TGTGCCAGCAGCCGCGGACCACAAGAGACCCAGTACTTC.